One sample yielded the 31 T cell receptor beta chains listed below, sequenced in a study of tumor-infiltrating lymphocytes in primary liver carcinoma (dated by TCRdb to about 2017). Total RNA and DNA were co-extracted without cell sorting from roughly 20-30 mg of bulk tissue using the AllPrep DNA/RNA mini kit. Sequencing used an Illumina HiSeq 2500. TCRbeta-specific cDNA was reverse-transcribed from roughly 500 ng total RNA using a constant-region primer and ProtoScript II reverse transcriptase. TCRbeta libraries were built with three nested multiplex PCR rounds, a slightly modified ARM-PCR procedure. The first two PCR rounds used multiplex TRBV1-TRBV30 forward primers with a Cbeta reverse primer, each for 10 cycles. TCRdb reanalyzed the raw reads on its own, using fastp at Q25 for trimming and MiXCR for clone calling, and kept in-frame beta chains. Here each entry gathers all rows of one CDR3 protein and keeps the most common genes and DNA. Present in this sample are 95,000 to 150,000 distinct CDR3 sequences, roughly 75% of which were seen just once. The ten largest clones represent over 8% of the sample.

Sequenced input: tumor-adjacent normal liver tissue. The receptors come from an older woman with primary liver carcinoma and hepatitis B virus infection.

This clonotype was found once. Sequence at one end of the junction differs from germline and may be a read error. This sequence joins TRBV4-2 and TRBJ2-1; D not certain. This CDR3 spans 15 amino acids. CDR1 is LGHNA and CDR2 is YNFKEQ in the germline V gene. The CDR3 bases are TGTGCCAACAGCCAAGATAGTCGACGGCACAATGAGCAGTTCTTC. This translates into CANSQDSRRHNEQFF.

A single count supports this clonotype. Sequence at one end of the junction differs from germline and may be a read error. The chain couples TRBV7-9 to TRBJ1-2; no reliable D call. CDR1 and CDR2 (germline): SEHNR, FQNEAQ (reference sequence). There are 12 residues in the CDR3. The CDR3: CASILANYGYTF. CDR3 DNA sequence: TGTGCCAGCATCTTAGCGAACTATGGCTACACCTTC.

With respect to this clonotype: Here the CDR3 omits its conserved ending phenylalanine or tryptophan, so a read error is the likely source. This chain links TRBV11-2 with TRBJ2-7, with 8 bases aligning to TRBD2. The CDR3 spans 13 residues. Looked up from germline, CDR1 is SGHAT and CDR2 is FQNNGV. CDR3 DNA sequence: TGTGCCAGTAGCTTAACTAGCGGTAGCGAGCAGTACATC. Its protein product is CASSLTSGSEQYI.

A note on this clonotype: The junction departs from the called germline gene at one end, perhaps through a read error. The V gene is TRBV14, the J gene TRBJ2-7; D is possibly TRBD2 (6 bases). The CDR3 is made up of 15 amino acids. From germline, CDR1 is SGHDN and CDR2 FVKESK. This CDR3 is CASSRAAGTDYERYF. CDR3 DNA sequence: TGTGCCAGCAGCCGGGCGGCGGGGACTGACTACGAGCGGTACTTC.

The J gene is TRBJ2-1, the V gene TRBV11-1; TRBD2 matches 7 bases. Germline lookup yields CDR1 SGHAT and CDR2 FQDESV (reference sequence). The CDR3 sequence is 16 residues long. For the CDR3, the DNA is TGTGCTAACAGCTTAGGACATGCGGGAGACTACAATGAGCAGTTCTTC. Encoded protein: CANSLGHAGDYNEQFF.

In regard to this clonotype: A much larger clone sits a single nucleotide away, making a read error possible. The chain uses TRBV7-9 and TRBJ1-2; D perhaps matches TRBD1 (6 bases). CDR1 is SEHNR, CDR2 FQNEAQ, per germline (reference sequence). V lost 5 bases to trimming and J lost 3 bases, with 22 bases between them. The CDR3 has 17 residues. CDR3 loop: CASSATPVGGRDYGYTF. The CDR3, as DNA: TGTGCCAGCAGCGCGACCCCAGTTGGGGGCCGGGACTATGGCTACACCTTC.

With respect to this clonotype: Being one base from a much bigger clone, this may be a read error. V gene TRBV29-1 combines with J gene TRBJ2-5, with D perhaps matching TRBD1 or TRBD2 (5 bases each). CDR1 SQVTM and CDR2 ANQGSEA come from the germline V gene. CDR3 size: 12 residues. The chain's CDR3 is CSVGDSQEAQYF. Here the CDR3 DNA reads TGCAGCGTGGGAGACAGTCAAGAGGCCCAGTACTTC.

Of note for this clonotype: The CDR3 ends on some other residue instead of the conserved phenylalanine or tryptophan, so this is likely a read error. The limits of the CDR3 on the DNA are not certain, so only TCRdb's listed CDR3 is given. CDR3 amino acids: CSVESQSDYGYTS. V is TRBV29-1 and J is TRBJ1-2. Germline CDR1 SQVTM, CDR2 ANQGSEA. 13 amino acids form the CDR3, both terminal residues included.

Notes on this clonotype: An end of the junction differs from the germline gene, which may be a read error. The genes are TRBV10-3 and TRBJ1-6, with a weak D call TRBD1 (5 bases). The CDR3 totals 16 residues. Germline CDR1 reads ENHRY; CDR2 reads SYGVKD. CDR3: CAISESPGRLDSPLHF. Here the CDR3 DNA reads TGTGCAATCAGTGAGTCCCCAGGGAGGTTAGATTCACCCCTCCACTTT.

As for this clonotype: A much larger clone sits a single nucleotide away, making a read error possible. The chain carries TRBV28 and TRBJ2-7, with D perhaps matching TRBD1 (6 bases). The germline V gene has CDR1 MDHEN and CDR2 SYDVKM. CDR3 length: 15 residues. The CDR3 sequence: CASTFSTGLGYEEYF. As DNA, the CDR3 is TGTGCCAGCACCTTCTCCACAGGGCTAGGCTACGAGGAGTACTTC.

The table lists this clonotype with many counts. The chain is built from TRBV6-6 and TRBJ2-3; possible D gene TRBD1, 5 bases. V lost 6 bases, J lost 0 bases, and 10 bases lay in between. The CDR3 extends over 14 amino acids. Germline CDR1 reads MNHNY; CDR2 reads SVGAGI (reference sequence). CDR3 nucleotides: TGTGCCAGCAGCCGACAGATTAGCACAGATACGCAGTATTTT. Its protein is CASSRQISTDTQYF.

In the case of this clonotype: One end of the junction is discordant with germline, which a read error may explain. The V and J genes are TRBV24-1 and TRBJ2-1; 7 positions match TRBD1. CDR1 and CDR2 from the germline V gene are KGHDR and SFDVKD. The CDR3 loop spans 15 amino acids. CDR3 DNA: TGTGCCGCCAGTGATCCGGGACAGTTAAGCAATGAGCAATTCTTC. As protein: CAASDPGQLSNEQFF.

The chain carries TRBV12-3 or TRBV12-4 and TRBJ2-1; TRBD2 agrees at 7 bases. Trimming cost V 4 bases and J 8 bases; bases outside gene matches: 14. This CDR3 contains 16 residues. The CDR3 is CASSYGTNGSGDEQFF. DNA of the CDR3: TGTGCCAGCAGTTACGGGACTAACGGGAGCGGTGATGAGCAGTTCTTC.

In this sample, this clonotype turned up a few times. This chain links TRBV20-1 with TRBJ1-2, with a weak D call TRBD1 (5 bases). The CDR3 length is 17 residues. Germline assignment: CDR1 DFQATT and CDR2 SNEGSKA (reference sequence). V was trimmed by 3 bases and J by 2 bases, leaving 22 bases between them. The CDR3 region is CSASDGQGVSLNYGYTF. The CDR3 region has the DNA TGCAGTGCTAGTGACGGGCAGGGCGTATCCCTAAACTATGGCTACACCTTC.

The rearrangement joins TRBV2 to TRBJ2-2; 7 bases map to TRBD1. CDR3 length equals 14 residues. Germline CDR1 SNHLY, CDR2 FYNNEI. In DNA form, the CDR3 reads TGTATCAGCAGTTACAGGGGCGGAACCGGGGAGCTGTTTTTT. It is translated as CISSYRGGTGELFF.

Note on this clonotype: Because it lacks the conserved phenylalanine or tryptophan at the end, this CDR3 is likely a read error. The chain uses TRBV10-3 and TRBJ2-1, with 9 bases aligning to TRBD2. Germline values: CDR1 ENHRY, CDR2 SYGVKD. The CDR3 covers 14 residues. CDR3 protein: CTITPSGDVNEQFL. The CDR3 bases are TGTACCATCACTCCTAGCGGGGACGTCAATGAGCAGTTCTTA.

The V gene is TRBV4-1, the J gene TRBJ1-1; D unclear. CDR1 is MGHRA and CDR2 is YSYEKL in the germline V gene. The CDR3 is 15 residues long. Trimming shortened V by 7 bases and J by 3 bases, and 18 bases separated the two germline ends. The chain's CDR3 is CASNPKPSRYTEAFF. In nucleotides, the CDR3 is TGCGCCAGCAACCCGAAACCTTCGAGGTACACTGAAGCTTTCTTT.

Worth noting for this clonotype: One end of the junction fails to match germline, which may point to a read error. This CDR3 reads CVSSSLPGNTIYF. The CDR3 DNA is TGTGTCAGCAGCTCACTGCCGGGGAACACCATATATTTT. The chain employs TRBV28 and TRBJ1-3, with D unclear. Germline V gene data show CDR1 as MDHEN and CDR2 as SYDVKM. CDR3 size: 13 residues.

The chain joins TRBV30 to TRBJ2-5, with TRBD1 identical over 8 bases. The length of the CDR3 is 11 residues. The V and J ends lost 5 bases and 14 bases, in that order; junction bases with no gene match: 10. Per the germline V gene, CDR1 is GTSNPN and CDR2 is SVGIG (reference sequence). The DNA for the CDR3 is TGTGCCTGGGGACAGGGAGAGAACCAATACTTC. This sequence encodes CAWGQGENQYF.

This clonotype was seen only a few times. This chain joins TRBV11-2 and TRBJ2-2, with D possibly being TRBD2 (5 bases). CDR3 length: 15 amino acids. With 0 bases removed from V and 5 bases from J, the gap between germline ends came to 10 bases. Looked up from germline, CDR1 is SGHAT and CDR2 is FQNNGV. In DNA, the CDR3 is TGTGCCAGCAGCTTAGATCGGACTGTAACCGGGGAGCTGTTTTTT. It yields the protein CASSLDRTVTGELFF.

A word on this clonotype: A much more abundant neighbour one base away suggests this may be a read error. The CDR3 coding sequence is TGTGCCAGCAGCCGTGGGTACAGGGGGCAAGGTCAGCCCCAGCATTTT. Its translation: CASSRGYRGQGQPQHF. The rearrangement joins TRBV7-9 to TRBJ1-5; TRBD1 aligns across 9 bases. Trimming cost V 5 bases and J 6 bases; bases outside gene matches: 11. CDR3 length: 16 residues. Germline CDR1 is SEHNR and CDR2 is FQNEAQ (reference sequence).

About this clonotype itself: Sequence at one end of the junction differs from germline and may be a read error. The rearrangement uses TRBV28 and TRBJ2-1, with 9 bases matching TRBD2. Germline CDR1 is MDHEN and CDR2 is SYDVKM. The CDR3 consists of 14 residues. DNA of the CDR3: TGTGTCAGCAGTGTCCCCGGGACTAGCTATGAGCAGTTCTTC. Protein sequence: CVSSVPGTSYEQFF. The full variable domain, rest sourced from reference TRBV28 and TRBJ2-1, is DVKVTQSSRYLVKRTGEKVFLECVQDMDHENMFWYRQDPGLGLRLIYFSYDVKMKEKGDIPEGYSVSREKKERFSLILESASTNQTSMYLCVSSVPGTSYEQFFGPGTRLTVL.

The chain combines TRBV6-1 with TRBJ1-4; D might be TRBD1 (5 bases). V dropped 6 bases and J dropped 7 bases, with 15 bases sitting between them. Per germline, CDR1 MNHNS and CDR2 SASEGT. The CDR3 is 14 residues long. As DNA, the CDR3 is TGTGCCAGCAGGGACCAGGGTGGCCCTGAAAAACTGTTTTTT. It encodes CASRDQGGPEKLFF.

Remarks on this clonotype: One end of the junction varies from germline; a read error may be responsible. The rearrangement links TRBV29-1 to TRBJ1-5; D remains unclear. The CDR3 spans 13 residues. Germline CDR1 is SQVTM and CDR2 is ANQGSEA. The CDR3 sequence: CNVEWASGQPQHF. The CDR3 DNA sequence: TGCAACGTTGAATGGGCGTCGGGCCAGCCCCAGCATTTT.

With respect to this clonotype: The junction and the germline gene differ at one end; a read error may be behind it. J is TRBJ1-1 and V is TRBV12-3 or TRBV12-4, with 7 nucleotides matching TRBD1. The CDR3 runs 15 residues. In nucleotides, the CDR3 is TGTGCCAGCACTCAGAGGGGGCAGGGGTACACTGAAGGTTTCTTT. It yields the protein CASTQRGQGYTEGFF.

By sample fraction, this clonotype is large. The J gene is TRBJ1-2, the V gene TRBV11-2; TRBD1 is a possible D gene (5 bases). V was shortened by 5 bases and J by 8 bases, with 18 bases between the two germline ends. From germline, CDR1 is SGHAT and CDR2 FQNNGV. The CDR3 length is 14 residues. CDR3 nucleotides: TGTGCCAGCAGCCCTCAAAGGGGAGATAGGGGCTACACCTTC. Residues: CASSPQRGDRGYTF.

Remarks on this clonotype: One end of the junction does not line up with germline, which may come from a read error. The chain joins TRBV7-3 to TRBJ2-6; maybe TRBD2 (5 bases). Germline V gene lookup returns CDR1 SGHTA and CDR2 FQGTGA. This CDR3 spans 16 amino acids. The CDR3 protein is CASTLSGGSGANVLTF. The CDR3 DNA follows: TGTGCCAGCACCTTAAGTGGAGGATCTGGGGCCAACGTCCTGACTTTC. The whole variable domain, filled in from reference TRBV7-3 and TRBJ2-6, reads GAGVSQTPSNKVTEKGKYVELRCDPISGHTALYWYRQSLGQGPEFLIYFQGTGAADDSGLPNDRFFAVRPEGSVSTLKIQRTERGDSAVYLCASTLSGGSGANVLTFGAGSRLTVL.

As DNA, the CDR3 is TGCATCGTCGCACCCAGGGCCTCTGGGGCCAACGTCCTGACTTTC. Encoded protein: CIVAPRASGANVLTF. This chain uses TRBV29-1 with TRBJ2-6, with a weak D call TRBD1 (5 bases). The CDR3 extends over 15 amino acids. Germline V gene sequence: CDR1 SQVTM, CDR2 ANQGSEA. The full variable domain, its missing parts supplied by reference TRBV29-1 and TRBJ2-6, is SAVISQKPSRDICQRGTSLTIQCQVDSQVTMMFWYRQQPGQSLTLIATANQGSEATYESGFVIDKFPISRPNLTFSTLTVSNMSPEDSSIYLCIVAPRASGANVLTFGAGSRLTVL.

This clonotype was seen many times. The V gene is TRBV6-5, the J gene TRBJ2-3; no definite D call. The V and J ends lost 2 bases and 6 bases respectively, with 3 bases between them. Germline V lookup: CDR1 MNHEY, CDR2 SVGAGI. CDR3 size: 11 residues. The CDR3 coding sequence is TGTGCCAGCAGTTACCTGGATACGCAGTATTTT. It yields the protein CASSYLDTQYF.

In its sample, this clonotype was seen many times. This rearrangement joins TRBV24-1 to TRBJ2-3; 8 nucleotides match TRBD1. Per germline, CDR1 KGHDR and CDR2 SFDVKD. CDR3 length: 13 residues. The V segment lost 4 bases and the J segment 11 bases; nucleotides outside the gene matches: 7. CDR3 sequence reads: CATSEKDRVGQYF. CDR3 nucleotides: TGTGCCACCAGTGAGAAGGACAGGGTTGGGCAGTATTTT.

The chain carries TRBV6-5 and TRBJ2-1; possibly TRBD1 for D (6 bases). This CDR3 has 14 amino acids. Germline CDR1 MNHEY, CDR2 SVGAGI. Trimming pared 3 bases from V and 9 bases from J, leaving 15 bases between. In DNA form, the CDR3 reads TGTGCCAGCAGTTATTTGGACAGTAGCAGTGAGCAGTTCTTC. Residues: CASSYLDSSSEQFF.